This T cell receptor beta chain emerged from a study of response to subunit inactivated influenza vaccine listed by TCRdb under 2018. For context, the study as a whole: The study used deep quantitative T cell receptor repertoire profiling to track responses to a trivalent subunit inactivated influenza vaccine. General findings and caveats noted by the study authors: The authors suggested that each seasonal influenza vaccination may recruit only a limited number of new T cells.

The trim is 6 bases for V and 2 bases for J, with a gap of 16 bases between the germline ends. The CDR3 runs 17 residues from the cysteine to the phenylalanine. CDR3 DNA only is kept here, 51 bases in frame from base 1. The germline V gene encodes CDR1 KGHDR and CDR2 SFDVKD. Receptors were amplified or captured by RT-PCR. Sequencer: Illumina HiSeq 2500. TCRdb reworked the public reads: Q25 trimming with fastp, MiXCR clone assembly, productive beta chains retained. Duplicate CDR3 protein sequences are folded into a single record with the most common DNA and genes. The sample profile shows about 830,000 distinct CDR3 sequences; 18% of them were found once. The top ten clones comprise roughly a tenth of the sample. Worth noting for this clonotype: The antigen it binds to is not known. Within one base of it there is no much larger clone, and no base qualities were kept.

The clonotype originates from a man between 45 and 60 years old who received an inactivated influenza vaccine. Donor details come from another sample of the same person, matched by shared clones. Rearrangement joined TRBV24-1 to TRBJ2-6, with the D call perhaps TRBD1 or TRBD2, as 5 bases match in each case. This sample comprised PBMCs from blood, obtained more than 4 days after vaccination. The nucleotide sequence reads as follows: TGTGCCACCAGTCCCCGGCAGGGACGTACTGGGGCCAACGTCCTGACTTTC. It specifies CATSPRQGRTGANVLTF.